The next 10 T cell receptor beta chains were all read from a single sample in a study of T cells after yellow fever vaccination. TCRdb reprocessed the 5' RACE reads via MiXCR and lists one record per CDR3 protein. Altogether approximately 240,000 distinct CDR3 sequences are present, approximately 3.6% being singletons, with the ten largest covering 15% to 20%. This specimen was PBMCs, taken 15 days after the yellow fever booster vaccination. These receptors were collected from a man aged 18 to 29 who received the YFV17D yellow fever vaccine.

In this sample, this clonotype turned up many times. The chain has TRBV18 and TRBJ2-7; D is unresolved. The CDR3 extends over 12 amino acids. Trimming left V 3 bases short and J 2 bases short, with 5 bases between. CDR1 is KGHSH and CDR2 is LQKENI in the germline V gene. The CDR3 sequence is CASSPDPYEQYV. For the CDR3, the DNA is TGTGCCAGCTCACCGGACCCCTACGAGCAGTACGTC.

This clonotype was detected many times. The rearrangement uses TRBV9 and TRBJ2-1, with D tentatively TRBD1 or TRBD2 (5 bases each). The germline V gene encodes CDR1 SGDLS and CDR2 YYNGEE. CDR3 length: 16 amino acids. V shed 3 bases and J shed 0 bases, with 13 bases lying between them. CDR3 in amino acids: CASSDGTTSSYNEQFF. In nucleotides, the CDR3 is TGTGCCAGCAGCGACGGGACCACGAGCTCCTACAATGAGCAGTTCTTC.

The V gene is TRBV5-4, the J gene TRBJ2-3, with D unresolved. CDR3 length: 15 amino acids. The ends were cut back, 1 base at V and 2 bases at J, with 11 bases in the middle. Germline CDR1 and CDR2: SGHNT and YYREEE (reference sequence). CDR3 in amino acids: CASSLSSDTTDTQYF. The CDR3 bases are TGTGCCAGCAGCTTGTCTAGTGATACCACAGATACGCAGTATTTT.

This clonotype was recorded many times. V is TRBV5-1 and J is TRBJ2-3, with 13 bases aligning to TRBD2. The germline V gene encodes CDR1 SGHRS and CDR2 YFSETQ. J lost 4 bases, V lost 0 bases, and 2 bases had no gene match. The CDR3 runs 16 residues. Here the CDR3 DNA reads TGCGCCAGCAGCTTGGCACTAGCGGGGGGGCCAGATACGCAGTATTTT. Translating gives CASSLALAGGPDTQYF.

This clonotype was counted many times. This chain connects TRBV11-2 to TRBJ2-5, with 10 bases that match TRBD2. V lost 1 base to trimming and J lost 5 bases; unmatched junction nucleotides: 13. The CDR3 totals 18 residues. From germline, CDR1 is SGHAT and CDR2 FQNNGV. The CDR3 DNA follows: TGTGCCAGCAGCTTAGTGTCCAGCGGGGGGGCCGGGGTCGAGACCCAGTACTTC. Translation: CASSLVSSGGAGVETQYF.

Ten or more counts support this clonotype. CDR3 in amino acids: CASSLDGDTDYGYTF. For the CDR3, the DNA is TGCGCCAGCAGCTTGGACGGGGATACCGACTATGGCTACACCTTC. The gene calls are TRBV5-1 and TRBJ1-2; D not resolved. Germline CDR1 reads SGHRS; CDR2 reads YFSETQ. Trimming removed 0 bases at V and 3 bases at J, with 12 bases between. The length of the CDR3 is 15 residues. Drawing the rest from reference TRBV5-1 and TRBJ1-2, the complete variable domain is KAGVTQTPRYLIKTRGQQVTLSCSPISGHRSVSWYQQTPGQGLQFLFEYFSETQRNKGNFPGRFSGRQFSNSRSEMNVSTLELGDSALYLCASSLDGDTDYGYTFGSGTRLTVV.

This clonotype was seen many times. V usage is TRBV20-1 and J usage is TRBJ2-1; 7 bases match TRBD2. The CDR3 extends over 15 amino acids. J lost 4 bases, V lost 4 bases, and 10 bases had no gene match. Germline V CDR1 and CDR2: DFQATT, SNEGSKA (reference sequence). The CDR3 nucleotides read TGCAGTGCTACGTATACGGGGCGGGGGTACAATGAGCAGTTCTTC. Amino acid sequence: CSATYTGRGYNEQFF.

This clonotype has at least ten counts. The rearrangement links TRBV12-3 or TRBV12-4 to TRBJ2-1; D uncertain. Trimming pared 8 bases from V and 4 bases from J, leaving 15 bases between. The CDR3 consists of 14 residues. This CDR3 reads CASFKDGHYNEQFF. CDR3 nucleotides: TGTGCCAGCTTTAAGGACGGGCATTACAATGAGCAGTTCTTC.

This clonotype was seen ten or more times. The rearrangement links TRBV20-1 to TRBJ2-5; TRBD2 agrees at 9 bases. Germline V gene data show CDR1 as DFQATT and CDR2 as SNEGSKA (reference sequence). The CDR3 is made up of 15 amino acids. The ends lost 3 bases at V and 4 bases at J; junction bases unmatched: 9. This chain's CDR3 is CSASDFSRGGETQYF. CDR3 in DNA: TGCAGTGCTAGCGATTTTTCGCGGGGGGGAGAGACCCAGTACTTC.

This clonotype was detected many times. The chain recombines TRBV24-1 with TRBJ1-1; 11 positions agree with TRBD1. This CDR3 region has 14 residues. The V gene end was trimmed by 5 bases and the J gene end by 3 bases; junction bases not matched to a gene: 1. Germline V gene data show CDR1 as KGHDR and CDR2 as SFDVKD. In DNA form, the CDR3 reads TGTGCCACCAGTGGGGGACAGGGGGACACTGAAGCTTTCTTT. It specifies CATSGGQGDTEAFF.